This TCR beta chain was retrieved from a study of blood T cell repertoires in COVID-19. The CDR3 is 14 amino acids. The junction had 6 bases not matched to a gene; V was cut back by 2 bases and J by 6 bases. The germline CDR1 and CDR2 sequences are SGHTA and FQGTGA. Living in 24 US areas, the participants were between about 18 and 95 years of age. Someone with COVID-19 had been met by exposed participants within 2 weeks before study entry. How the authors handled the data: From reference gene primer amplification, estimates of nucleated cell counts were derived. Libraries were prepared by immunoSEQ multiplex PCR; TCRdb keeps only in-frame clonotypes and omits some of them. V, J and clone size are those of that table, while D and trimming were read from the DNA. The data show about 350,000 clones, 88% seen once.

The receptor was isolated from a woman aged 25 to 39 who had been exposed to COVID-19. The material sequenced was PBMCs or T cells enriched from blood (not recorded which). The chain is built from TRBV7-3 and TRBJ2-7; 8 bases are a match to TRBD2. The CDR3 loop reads CASSLGTSLGEQYF. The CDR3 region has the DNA TGTGCCAGCAGCTTAGGGACTAGTCTGGGCGAGCAGTACTTC.